What follows are 20 T cell receptor beta chains derived from one specimen sequenced in a study of OX40 agonist ivuxolimab in advanced cancers. Data came from immunoSEQ multiplex PCR; TCRdb stores just in-frame clones and leaves some out. The table has tens of thousands of clones, around 87% seen once. Source: CD4+ or CD8+ T cells sorted from blood, taken in a trial of the OX40 agonist ivuxolimab. The receptors shown here come from an adult with an advanced solid tumor such as melanoma, head and neck, liver or kidney cancer.

J is TRBJ2-1 and V is TRBV28; D is possibly TRBD1 (5 bases). V lost 1 base and J 9 bases, leaving 7 bases between the germline ends. This CDR3 region has 12 residues. Germline V CDR1 and CDR2: MDHEN, SYDVKM. The CDR3 DNA sequence: TGTGCCAGCAGTTTATATGGGGCTGAGCAGTTCTTC. Translating it yields CASSLYGAEQFF.

The V and J genes are TRBV28 and TRBJ2-2, with D perhaps given as TRBD1 or TRBD2 (5 bases each). The V end lost 6 bases, the J end lost 7 bases, and 12 bases lay between the germline ends. This CDR3 spans 13 amino acids. In germline, CDR1 is MDHEN, CDR2 SYDVKM. The CDR3 sequence is CASRGLAVGELFF. CDR3 in DNA: TGTGCCAGCAGGGGGCTAGCTGTCGGGGAGCTGTTTTTT.

This chain links TRBV7-2 with TRBJ1-1, with no clear D. Germline CDR1 SGHTA, CDR2 FQGNSA. Trimming removed 5 bases from V and 4 bases from J, with 11 bases in between. The CDR3 has 13 residues. The chain's CDR3 is CASSTTGGTEAFF. The CDR3 DNA reads as TGTGCCAGCAGCACGACGGGTGGCACTGAAGCTTTCTTT.

This chain uses TRBV7-6 with TRBJ2-2, with TRBD2 identical over 7 bases. J was trimmed by 2 bases and V by 4 bases; bases with no gene match: 7. The CDR3 consists of 16 residues. Germline values: CDR1 SGHVS, CDR2 FNYEAQ. DNA for the CDR3: TGTGCCAGCAGCTCAGGAGGCGGGAGCAACACCGGGGAGCTGTTTTTT. Amino acids: CASSSGGGSNTGELFF.

The genes are TRBV18 and TRBJ2-2, with D uncertain. This CDR3 has 13 residues. V lost 0 bases and J 7 bases, leaving 6 bases between the germline ends. The V gene's germline CDR1 is KGHSH and CDR2 LQKENI. CDR3 nucleotide sequence: TGTGCCAGCTCACCACCTGGGATCGGGGAGCTGTTTTTT. Its translation: CASSPPGIGELFF.

The rearrangement links TRBV18 to TRBJ2-1; possible D gene TRBD2, 6 bases. Trimming cost V 6 bases and J 6 bases, with 12 bases left between them. This CDR3 is 13 amino acids long. Germline V gene sequence: CDR1 KGHSH, CDR2 LQKENI. This CDR3 is CASSTGVINEQFF. The CDR3 nucleotides are TGTGCCAGCTCCACGGGGGTGATCAATGAGCAGTTCTTC.

V and J are TRBV19 and TRBJ1-2; the D is unclear. The V and J ends lost 7 bases and 4 bases respectively, with 16 bases between them. The CDR3 contains 14 residues. Looked up from germline, CDR1 is LNHDA and CDR2 is SQIVND (reference sequence). This chain's CDR3 is CASNLGLIPYGYTF. Written as DNA, the CDR3 is TGTGCCAGTAATCTAGGGCTGATTCCCTATGGCTACACCTTC. The complete variable domain, with remaining parts taken from reference TRBV19 and TRBJ1-2, reads DGGITQSPKYLFRKEGQNVTLSCEQNLNHDAMYWYRQDPGQGLRLIYYSQIVNDFQKGDIAEGYSVSREKKESFPLTVTSAQKNPTAFYLCASNLGLIPYGYTFGSGTRLTVV.

V and J are TRBV5-1 and TRBJ2-3; D perhaps matches TRBD2 (6 bases). This CDR3 spans 16 amino acids. The germline V and J ends were trimmed by 4 bases and 4 bases, with 19 bases remaining between them. CDR1 is SGHRS, CDR2 YFSETQ, per germline. The CDR3 spells CASSLRREMKPDTQYF. The CDR3 DNA sequence: TGCGCCAGCAGCCTTCGGAGGGAGATGAAGCCAGATACGCAGTATTTT.

The chain combines TRBV4-1 with TRBJ2-2; D may be TRBD2 (6 bases). The V and J ends lost 4 bases and 1 base respectively, with 13 bases between them. Germline CDR1 is MGHRA and CDR2 is YSYEKL. The length of the CDR3 is 16 residues. The CDR3 region is CASSPPGLGNTGELFF. In nucleotides, the CDR3 is TGCGCCAGCAGCCCCCCGGGACTGGGGAACACCGGGGAGCTGTTTTTT.

The chain employs TRBV5-1 and TRBJ1-1; D may be TRBD1 (5 bases). This CDR3 region has 15 residues. V lost 0 bases and J lost 1, with 10 bases in between. The germline CDR1 and CDR2 sequences are SGHRS and YFSETQ. The CDR3 region is CASSLGVGENTEAFF. The CDR3 coding sequence is TGCGCCAGCAGCTTGGGGGTAGGGGAGAACACTGAAGCTTTCTTT. Based on the CDR3 plus reference TRBV5-1 and TRBJ1-1, the full variable domain is KAGVTQTPRYLIKTRGQQVTLSCSPISGHRSVSWYQQTPGQGLQFLFEYFSETQRNKGNFPGRFSGRQFSNSRSEMNVSTLELGDSALYLCASSLGVGENTEAFFGQGTRLTVV.

The CDR3 sequence: CASSFPKSPLHF. The CDR3 DNA reads as TGTGCCAGCAGTTTCCCGAAGTCACCCCTCCACTTT. J is TRBJ1-6 and V is TRBV27, with D uncertain. Germline values: CDR1 MNHEY, CDR2 SMNVEV (reference sequence). V dropped 3 bases and J dropped 10 bases, with 7 bases sitting between them. The CDR3 contains 12 residues.

The V call is TRBV5-4, the J call TRBJ1-2; D remains ambiguous. Germline V lookup: CDR1 SGHNT, CDR2 YYREEE (reference sequence). V gave up 6 bases and J gave up 0 bases, with 9 bases separating them. The length of the CDR3 is 13 residues. The CDR3 protein is CASKQEANYGYTF. In DNA form, the CDR3 reads TGTGCCAGCAAGCAGGAAGCTAACTATGGCTACACCTTC.

CDR3 sequence reads: CASTTKTNYGYTF. CDR3 coding DNA: TGTGCCAGCACCACGAAAACTAACTATGGCTACACCTTC. The chain has TRBV28 and TRBJ1-2; D gene ambiguous. This CDR3 contains 13 residues. The germline gives CDR1 MDHEN, CDR2 SYDVKM. Trimming removed 7 bases at V and 0 bases at J, with 9 bases between.

This chain joins TRBV6-7 and TRBJ1-1; possible D gene TRBD1, 5 bases. TRBV6-7 is labeled an ORF, and its function is uncertain. This CDR3 has 17 residues. Trimming took off 1 base at V and 0 bases at J, with 15 bases between the two ends. The CDR3 bases are TGTGCCAGCAGTTACTGTGGCCCAGGGACTTTGAACACTGAAGCTTTCTTT. The encoded protein is CASSYCGPGTLNTEAFF.

This clone was seen a handful of times. The rearrangement links TRBV5-1 to TRBJ1-5, with a possible D match to TRBD1 (5 bases). The CDR3 is made up of 15 amino acids. Per germline, CDR1 SGHRS and CDR2 YFSETQ. Deletions cut 5 bases from V and 0 bases from J, with 12 bases between. CDR3 sequence: CASRSPQGSNQPQHF. The CDR3 bases are TGCGCCAGCAGGTCTCCCCAGGGTAGCAATCAGCCCCAGCATTTT.

The chain carries TRBV18 and TRBJ2-3; perhaps TRBD2 as D (7 bases). There are 14 residues in the CDR3. The V end lost 3 bases, the J end lost 4 bases, and 11 bases lay between the germline ends. The V gene's germline CDR1 is KGHSH and CDR2 LQKENI. The CDR3 coding sequence is TGTGCCAGCTCACCGGGGGGGGCCGCAGATACGCAGTATTTT. This gives the protein CASSPGGAADTQYF.

The genes are TRBV27 and TRBJ2-1, with 15 bases fitting TRBD2. The length of the CDR3 is 17 residues. The germline V gene encodes CDR1 MNHEY and CDR2 SMNVEV (reference sequence). V shed 4 bases, J shed 8 bases, and the junction held 9 bases outside the gene matches. The CDR3 DNA reads as TGTGCCAGCAGTTCGGGACTAGCGGGAGGATTTGGTTATGAGCAGTTCTTC. Protein: CASSSGLAGGFGYEQFF.

The CDR3 protein is CASSAPFAGKETQYF. The CDR3 DNA sequence: TGTGCCAGCAGCGCACCGTTCGCGGGGAAAGAGACCCAGTACTTC. The chain links TRBV9 to TRBJ2-5; tentative D call: TRBD2 (6 bases). The germline CDR1 and CDR2 sequences are SGDLS and YYNGEE. The CDR3 length is 15 residues. V lost 3 bases and J lost 3, with 15 bases in between.

The chain links TRBV7-3 to TRBJ2-2; D remains unclear. Germline V gene sequence: CDR1 SGHTA, CDR2 FQGTGA. CDR3 size: 16 residues. V shed 1 base and J shed 1 base, with 10 bases lying between them. DNA of the CDR3: TGTGCCAGCAGCTTAAAAGCTTCGATGAACACCGGGGAGCTGTTTTTT. It codes for CASSLKASMNTGELFF. Full variable domain (rest looked up from reference TRBV7-3 and TRBJ2-2): GAGVSQTPSNKVTEKGKYVELRCDPISGHTALYWYRQSLGQGPEFLIYFQGTGAADDSGLPNDRFFAVRPEGSVSTLKIQRTERGDSAVYLCASSLKASMNTGELFFGEGSRLTVL.

The V and J genes are TRBV28 and TRBJ1-2, with 9 bases that match TRBD1. CDR1 MDHEN and CDR2 SYDVKM come from the germline V gene. Losses at the gene ends were 8 bases for V and 5 bases for J; bases not matched to a gene: 9. This CDR3 has 14 amino acids. The CDR3 DNA reads TGTGCCAGCTATCTGGGACAGGGACGATATGGCTACACCTTC. Amino acids: CASYLGQGRYGYTF.